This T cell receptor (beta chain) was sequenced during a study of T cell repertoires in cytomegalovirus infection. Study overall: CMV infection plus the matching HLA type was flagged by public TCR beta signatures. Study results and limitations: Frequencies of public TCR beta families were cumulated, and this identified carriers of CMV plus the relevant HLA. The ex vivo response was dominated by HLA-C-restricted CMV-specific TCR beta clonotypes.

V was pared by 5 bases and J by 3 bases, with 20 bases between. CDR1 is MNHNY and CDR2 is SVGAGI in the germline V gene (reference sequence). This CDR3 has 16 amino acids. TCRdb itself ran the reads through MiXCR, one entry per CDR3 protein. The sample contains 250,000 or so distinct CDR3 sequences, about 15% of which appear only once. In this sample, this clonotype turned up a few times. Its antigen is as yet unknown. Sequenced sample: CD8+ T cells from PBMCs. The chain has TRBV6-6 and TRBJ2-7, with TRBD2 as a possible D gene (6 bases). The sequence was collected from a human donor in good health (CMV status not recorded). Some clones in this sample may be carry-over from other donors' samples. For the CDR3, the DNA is TGTGCCAGCAGTGCCTCGGGACTTTTGCCACTCTACGAGCAGTACTTC. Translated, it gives CASSASGLLPLYEQYF.